The next 27 T cell receptor beta chains were all read from a single sample in a study of blood T cell repertoires in COVID-19. Some clones are missing from TCRdb's copy, which holds only in-frame ones; the method was immunoSEQ multiplex PCR. The table has under 250,000 clones, roughly 88% seen once. Sequenced sample: peripheral blood. The receptors were sampled from a woman under 40 with COVID-19, enrolled during active disease.

The chain links TRBV5-1 to TRBJ2-1, with a possible D match to TRBD2 (6 bases). V was pared by 0 bases and J by 0 bases, with 10 bases between. CDR3 length equals 16 residues. Germline CDR1 SGHRS, CDR2 YFSETQ. CDR3 coding DNA: TGCGCCAGCAGCTTGGGGCTAGCGACCTCCTACAATGAGCAGTTCTTC. Translating it yields CASSLGLATSYNEQFF. The variable domain in full, completed from reference TRBV5-1 and TRBJ2-1, reads KAGVTQTPRYLIKTRGQQVTLSCSPISGHRSVSWYQQTPGQGLQFLFEYFSETQRNKGNFPGRFSGRQFSNSRSEMNVSTLELGDSALYLCASSLGLATSYNEQFFGPGTRLTVL.

The chain links TRBV19 to TRBJ1-1, with 9 bases lining up with TRBD1. This CDR3 has 15 amino acids. Germline values: CDR1 LNHDA, CDR2 SQIVND (reference sequence). V lost 5 bases and J lost 1; bases outside the gene matches: 5. The CDR3 DNA sequence: TGTGCCAGTAGTCGGGAGGGACAGGGGAACACTGAAGCTTTCTTT. The encoded protein is CASSREGQGNTEAFF.

A few counts support this clone. V usage is TRBV5-1 and J usage is TRBJ1-1; 7 bases map to TRBD1. Germline CDR1 and CDR2: SGHRS and YFSETQ. V shed 0 bases and J 1 base; nucleotides not matched to a gene: 6. There are 16 residues in the CDR3. CDR3 DNA: TGCGCCAGCAGCTTGGGGCCGGGGACAGAGAACACTGAAGCTTTCTTT. This encodes CASSLGPGTENTEAFF.

The chain links TRBV5-6 to TRBJ2-7; 7 bases are shared with TRBD1. Germline V lookup: CDR1 SGHDT, CDR2 YYEEEE. The CDR3 covers 14 residues. Germline trimming cut 0 bases from V and 6 bases from J; bases unmatched to any gene: 6. CDR3 bases: TGTGCCAGCAGCTTGGTGGGACAGCGATCCGAGCAGTACTTC. Protein sequence: CASSLVGQRSEQYF.

The chain is built from TRBV5-4 and TRBJ2-3; 7 bases align to TRBD2. CDR3 size: 14 residues. Germline CDR1 and CDR2: SGHNT and YYREEE (reference sequence). V lost 2 bases to trimming and J lost 0 bases; unmatched junction nucleotides: 0. Here the CDR3 reads CASSFSGSTDTQYF. In DNA form, the CDR3 reads TGTGCCAGCAGCTTTAGCGGGAGCACAGATACGCAGTATTTT.

V gene TRBV5-1 combines with J gene TRBJ1-5; no reliable D call. The CDR3 contains 18 residues. Germline V gene lookup returns CDR1 SGHRS and CDR2 YFSETQ. The V end lost 3 bases, the J end lost 0 bases, and 19 bases lay between the germline ends. The DNA of the CDR3 is TGCGCCAGCAGCTGGCGGTCGCGATTTACGGGTAGCAATCAGCCCCAGCATTTT. The encoded protein is CASSWRSRFTGSNQPQHF. The whole variable domain, filled in from reference TRBV5-1 and TRBJ1-5, reads KAGVTQTPRYLIKTRGQQVTLSCSPISGHRSVSWYQQTPGQGLQFLFEYFSETQRNKGNFPGRFSGRQFSNSRSEMNVSTLELGDSALYLCASSWRSRFTGSNQPQHFGDGTRLSIL.

V usage is TRBV3-1 (or the pseudogene TRBV3-2) and J usage is TRBJ1-6; TRBD1 aligns across 9 bases. Germline-derived CDR1 and CDR2 are LGHDT and YNNKEL (reference sequence). V shed 2 bases and J 14 bases; nucleotides not matched to a gene: 4. There are 13 residues in the CDR3. CDR3 sequence: CASSQPGQGSLHF. The CDR3 DNA reads as TGTGCCAGCAGCCAACCAGGACAGGGGTCCCTCCACTTT.

The V call is TRBV6-5, the J call TRBJ2-3; TRBD2 matches at 12 bases. V gave up 4 bases and J gave up 5 bases; unmatched junction bases: 7. The CDR3 sequence is 16 residues long. Germline loops: CDR1 MNHEY, CDR2 SVGAGI. CDR3 sequence reads: CASSLLAGGPVDTQYF. The CDR3 nucleotides are TGTGCCAGCAGTTTGCTAGCGGGGGGGCCGGTAGATACGCAGTATTTT.

The chain employs TRBV7-2 and TRBJ2-3; the match to TRBD1 covers 7 bases. Germline V lookup: CDR1 SGHTA, CDR2 FQGNSA. CDR3 length equals 14 residues. Trimming cost V 1 base and J 6 bases; bases outside gene matches: 4. CDR3 sequence: CASSLGGGRDTQYF. As DNA, the CDR3 is TGTGCCAGCAGCTTAGGAGGGGGCAGGGATACGCAGTATTTT. The entire variable domain, with the rest obtained from reference TRBV7-2 and TRBJ2-3, is as follows: GAGVSQSPSNKVTEKGKDVELRCDPISGHTALYWYRQSLGQGLEFLIYFQGNSAPDKSGLPSDRFSAERTGGSVSTLTIQRTQQEDSAVYLCASSLGGGRDTQYFGPGTRLTVL.

This clone was counted a single time. The genes are TRBV7-2 and TRBJ2-1, with D hard to call. V was trimmed by 5 bases and J by 0 bases, leaving 11 bases between them. CDR1 and CDR2 from the germline V gene are SGHTA and FQGNSA. This CDR3 is 15 amino acids long. DNA of the CDR3: TGTGCCAGCAGCCCCCCCCGCAGCTCCTACAATGAGCAGTTCTTC. It codes for CASSPPRSSYNEQFF. The variable domain in full, with the rest retrieved from reference TRBV7-2 and TRBJ2-1, is GAGVSQSPSNKVTEKGKDVELRCDPISGHTALYWYRQSLGQGLEFLIYFQGNSAPDKSGLPSDRFSAERTGGSVSTLTIQRTQQEDSAVYLCASSPPRSSYNEQFFGPGTRLTVL.

The rearrangement joins TRBV11-2 to TRBJ2-1; tentatively, D is TRBD2 (6 bases). V lost 4 bases, J lost 3 bases, and 13 bases lay in between. The CDR3 runs to 15 residues. Germline CDR1 and CDR2: SGHAT and FQNNGV. CDR3: CASSSFGTRYNEQFF. The CDR3 coding sequence is TGTGCCAGCAGCTCATTCGGGACTCGCTACAATGAGCAGTTCTTC.

This clone occurred once. The rearrangement links TRBV7-8 to TRBJ1-6; 7 bases align to TRBD1. The CDR3 runs to 15 residues. Germline assignment: CDR1 SGHVS and CDR2 FQNEAQ. Trimming took 0 bases from V and 9 from J; bases not matched to a gene: 5. This CDR3 reads CASSLATGPPSPLHF. The CDR3 DNA reads as TGTGCCAGCAGCTTAGCGACAGGGCCCCCTTCACCCCTCCACTTT. Variable domain in full (rest from reference TRBV7-8 and TRBJ1-6): GAGVSQSPRYKVAKRGQDVALRCDPISGHVSLFWYQQALGQGPEFLTYFQNEAQLDKSGLPSDRFFAERPEGSVSTLKIQRTQQEDSAVYLCASSLATGPPSPLHFGNGTRLTVT.

The V call is TRBV4-3, the J call TRBJ2-1, with 9 bases fitting TRBD1. The ends lost 0 bases at V and 9 bases at J; junction bases unmatched: 9. Germline V lookup: CDR1 LGHNA, CDR2 YSLEER. The CDR3 totals 16 residues. The CDR3 sequence is CASSQDFPGQGFEQFF. CDR3 sequence (DNA): TGCGCCAGCAGCCAAGATTTTCCGGGACAGGGCTTTGAGCAGTTCTTC.

The chain recombines TRBV7-9 with TRBJ1-2; a possible D gene is TRBD1 (6 bases). Per the germline V gene, CDR1 is SEHNR and CDR2 is FQNEAQ (reference sequence). The V end lost 5 bases, the J end lost 0 bases, and 13 bases lay between the germline ends. The CDR3 is 15 amino acids. CDR3: CASSQRTAANYGYTF. For the CDR3, the DNA is TGTGCCAGCAGCCAACGGACAGCCGCTAACTATGGCTACACCTTC.

This clone came up once. The chain employs TRBV27 and TRBJ2-5; 10 nucleotides align to TRBD1. V shed 4 bases and J 5 bases; nucleotides not matched to a gene: 4. CDR1 is MNHEY and CDR2 is SMNVEV in the germline V gene (reference sequence). The CDR3 spans 14 residues. CDR3 region: CASSSGQGWETQYF. The CDR3 DNA is TGTGCCAGCAGTTCGGGACAGGGGTGGGAGACCCAGTACTTC.

The gene calls are TRBV5-1 and TRBJ2-7, with 10 bases fitting TRBD1. Germline assignment: CDR1 SGHRS and CDR2 YFSETQ. The CDR3 has 15 residues. Trimming removed 0 bases from V and 5 bases from J; junction bases left unmatched: 5. The CDR3 DNA reads as TGCGCCAGCAGCTTGGGCTGGACAGGGGGAAACGAGCAGTACTTC. Encoded protein: CASSLGWTGGNEQYF.

This clone has only a few counts. V is TRBV3-1 (or the pseudogene TRBV3-2) and J is TRBJ2-7; 7 nucleotides align to TRBD1. The trim removed 4 bases at V and 5 bases at J, leaving 11 bases unmatched. Germline V gives CDR1 LGHDT, CDR2 YNNKEL (reference sequence). The CDR3 has 15 amino acids. The CDR3, as DNA: TGTGCCAGCAGCCTAGATATGACAGGGTCCCACGAGCAGTACTTC. It yields the protein CASSLDMTGSHEQYF.

The chain has TRBV6-2 or TRBV6-3 and TRBJ2-7; D is possibly TRBD1 (6 bases). This CDR3 contains 14 residues. V was pared by 5 bases and J by 0 bases, with 11 bases between. In germline, CDR1 is MNHEY, CDR2 SVGEGT. The CDR3 protein is CASSQGQSSYEQYF. CDR3 nucleotides: TGTGCCAGCAGTCAGGGGCAGAGCTCCTACGAGCAGTACTTC.

The J gene is TRBJ2-1, the V gene TRBV11-3; TRBD2 matches at 7 bases. Looked up from germline, CDR1 is SGHNT and CDR2 is YENEEA. The CDR3 sequence is 14 residues long. V was pared by 3 bases and J by 4 bases, with 3 bases of the junction left unmatched. In DNA, the CDR3 is TGTGCCAGCAGCTTCGGGACTATGTACAATGAGCAGTTCTTC. Translated, it gives CASSFGTMYNEQFF.

The chain links TRBV7-9 to TRBJ2-1, with a tentative D call TRBD2 (6 bases). CDR3 length: 17 residues. Trimming took off 5 bases at V and 1 base at J, with 18 bases between the two ends. The germline V gene encodes CDR1 SEHNR and CDR2 FQNEAQ (reference sequence). CDR3 sequence: CASSVVGGTRSYNEQFF. The CDR3 DNA follows: TGTGCCAGCAGCGTCGTCGGCGGGACCAGGTCCTACAATGAGCAGTTCTTC. Drawing the rest from reference TRBV7-9 and TRBJ2-1, the complete variable domain is DTGVSQNPRHKITKRGQNVTFRCDPISEHNRLYWYRQTLGQGPEFLTYFQNEAQLEKSRLLSDRFSAERPKGSFSTLEIQRTEQGDSAMYLCASSVVGGTRSYNEQFFGPGTRLTVL.

The rearrangement uses TRBV5-1 and TRBJ2-1, with 13 bases that match TRBD2. Germline loops: CDR1 SGHRS, CDR2 YFSETQ. V lost 4 bases, J lost 7 bases, and 11 bases stayed unmatched. CDR3 size: 17 residues. CDR3 bases: TGCGCCAGCAGCCCGGTGTTGACTAGCGGGGGGTTGAATGAGCAGTTCTTC. It codes for CASSPVLTSGGLNEQFF.

The J gene is TRBJ1-3, the V gene TRBV11-2, with a weak D call TRBD1 (6 bases). Germline CDR1 SGHAT, CDR2 FQNNGV. Between the trimmed V and J ends, which lost 4 bases and 4 bases, there was a span of 17 bases. This CDR3 contains 16 residues. The DNA for the CDR3 is TGTGCCAGCAGCTGGGGTGTGGGGGCAGGCGGAAACACCATATATTTT. Amino acids: CASSWGVGAGGNTIYF.

This chain joins TRBV3-1 (or the pseudogene TRBV3-2) and TRBJ2-7; D gene unclear. CDR3 length: 15 residues. V dropped 1 base and J dropped 0 bases, with 10 bases sitting between them. In germline, CDR1 is LGHDT, CDR2 YNNKEL (reference sequence). CDR3 region: CASSQGATSSYEQYF. The CDR3 DNA follows: TGTGCCAGCAGCCAAGGGGCAACATCCTCCTACGAGCAGTACTTC.

The V gene is TRBV6-5, the J gene TRBJ1-4; TRBD1 matches at 9 bases. Germline values: CDR1 MNHEY, CDR2 SVGAGI. V shed 6 bases, J shed 7 bases, and the junction held 6 bases outside the gene matches. The CDR3 has 14 residues. The CDR3 here is CASRSTGGGEKLFF. CDR3 bases: TGTGCCAGCAGATCGACAGGGGGAGGTGAAAAACTGTTTTTT.

This chain connects TRBV19 to TRBJ2-5; D is possibly TRBD2 (6 bases). The V end lost 6 bases, the J end lost 0 bases, and 23 bases lay between the germline ends. This CDR3 contains 18 residues. The germline CDR1 and CDR2 sequences are LNHDA and SQIVND (reference sequence). CDR3 sequence reads: CASRGSFTVRGYQETQYF. For the CDR3, the DNA is TGTGCCAGTAGAGGGAGTTTTACGGTCCGGGGGTACCAAGAGACCCAGTACTTC.

The chain couples TRBV27 to TRBJ2-7; TRBD2 might be the D (5 bases). The CDR3 runs 13 residues. Germline loops: CDR1 MNHEY, CDR2 SMNVEV (reference sequence). V was cut by 3 bases and J by 6 bases, with 12 bases left in between. The DNA of the CDR3 is TGTGCCAGCAGTTTGACCGGGGTACGCGAGCAGTACTTC. It encodes CASSLTGVREQYF.

The genes are TRBV28 and TRBJ2-7, with TRBD1 identical over 7 bases. The CDR3 has 13 amino acids. The ends lost 6 bases at V and 2 bases at J; junction bases unmatched: 4. CDR1 and CDR2 from the germline V gene are MDHEN and SYDVKM. CDR3 coding DNA: TGTGCCAGCAGCTGGGACAGCCCCTACGAGCAGTACTTC. It is translated as CASSWDSPYEQYF.